The 18 T cell receptor beta chains in this list originate from one sample, sequenced in a study of T cells in Graves' hyperthyroidism and ophthalmopathy. The CDR3 regions of TCR beta were amplified from RNA transcripts. In the first-round RT-PCR of the TCR CDR3, the HTBI primer set was used. TCRdb re-called the multiplex PCR reads with MiXCR, one entry per CDR3 protein. The repertoire holds around 290,000 distinct CDR3 sequences, with around 13% as singletons. Sequenced input: blood. The origin of the receptors is a woman aged 40 to 50 with Graves' hyperthyroidism.

This clonotype has just a few counts. The chain uses TRBV15 and TRBJ2-3, with D tentatively TRBD1 (6 bases). The CDR3 runs to 16 residues. V was pared by 0 bases and J by 1 base, with 11 bases between. Germline loops: CDR1 LNHNV, CDR2 YYDKDF (reference sequence). In nucleotides, the CDR3 is TGTGCCACCAGCAGAGATCCAGGGGTTCGCACAGATACGCAGTATTTT. It yields the protein CATSRDPGVRTDTQYF.

This clonotype was detected a few times. The junction and the germline gene differ at one end; a read error may be behind it. The chain is built from TRBV7-9 and TRBJ1-2; the D gene is possibly TRBD1 (6 bases). CDR1 and CDR2 (germline): SEHNR, FQNEAQ (reference sequence). This CDR3 contains 14 residues. CDR3 amino acids: CASSFTGLGYGHTF. The CDR3 bases are TGTGCCAGCAGCTTCACAGGGTTAGGATATGGCCACACCTTC.

Ten or more counts support this clonotype. This chain connects TRBV6-1 to TRBJ2-3; D possibly corresponds to TRBD2 (6 bases). The CDR3 runs 17 residues. Per germline, CDR1 MNHNS and CDR2 SASEGT. V was clipped by 5 bases and J by 0 bases, with 18 bases between them. CDR3 bases: TGTGCCAGCAGTTGGAGGGTCTCTCTTACTAGCACAGATACGCAGTATTTT. Translated, it gives CASSWRVSLTSTDTQYF.

With regard to this clonotype: Since a much larger clone is just one base distant, this may be a read error. This rearrangement joins TRBV3-1 to TRBJ2-6; unclear D gene. The CDR3 spans 16 residues. Germline CDR1 is LGHDT and CDR2 is YNNKEL (reference sequence). The CDR3 region has the DNA TGTGGCAGCAGCCAAGATCCCCCAGCTGGGGCCAACGTCCTGACTTTC. This sequence encodes CGSSQDPPAGANVLTF.

The gene calls are TRBV5-1 and TRBJ1-5, with D possibly being TRBD1 (6 bases). Germline V lookup: CDR1 SGHRS, CDR2 YFSETQ. The CDR3 runs to 15 residues. The V end was cut by 1 base, the J end by 7 bases, with 15 bases between. Written as DNA, the CDR3 is TGCGCCAGCAGCTTGTTTCACAGGGTTCAACAGCCCCAGCATTTT. Translating it yields CASSLFHRVQQPQHF. Drawing the rest from reference TRBV5-1 and TRBJ1-5, the complete variable domain is KAGVTQTPRYLIKTRGQQVTLSCSPISGHRSVSWYQQTPGQGLQFLFEYFSETQRNKGNFPGRFSGRQFSNSRSEMNVSTLELGDSALYLCASSLFHRVQQPQHFGDGTRLSIL.

This clonotype occurred many times. This chain joins TRBV20-1 and TRBJ2-1; D may be TRBD2 (6 bases). The germline V gene has CDR1 DFQATT and CDR2 SNEGSKA (reference sequence). The CDR3 has 14 amino acids. The CDR3 loop reads CRVSGPEVHNEQFF. For the CDR3, the DNA is TGCAGGGTTAGCGGCCCCGAGGTCCACAATGAGCAGTTCTTC.

The CDR3 bases are TGTGCCACCAGCAGAGGGGAGGGCGGTAACTATGGCTACACCTTC. It is translated as CATSRGEGGNYGYTF. The genes are TRBV15 and TRBJ1-2; D gene ambiguous. CDR1 is LNHNV, CDR2 YYDKDF, per germline (reference sequence). The CDR3 consists of 15 residues. Trimming stripped 1 base from V and 1 base from J, with 10 bases between.

This clonotype occurred many times. The chain recombines TRBV24-1 with TRBJ2-1; D call uncertain. This CDR3 contains 17 residues. Germline CDR1 is KGHDR and CDR2 is SFDVKD. V gave up 3 bases and J gave up 7 bases, with 21 bases separating them. DNA for the CDR3: TGTGCCACCAGTGATCCAACACCGGGCCCTACCCATAATGAGCAGTTCTTC. Encoded protein: CATSDPTPGPTHNEQFF.

This clonotype came up many times. The V gene is TRBV29-1, the J gene TRBJ2-7, with 8 bases fitting TRBD1. The CDR3 is made up of 14 amino acids. V was clipped by 7 bases and J by 1 base; unmatched bases: 9. The germline V gene has CDR1 SQVTM and CDR2 ANQGSEA. The DNA for the CDR3 is TGCAGCGCCCAGGGGGCCGGAGCATCCTACGAGCAGTACTTC. Residues: CSAQGAGASYEQYF.

This clonotype was counted at least ten times. The chain uses TRBV7-2 and TRBJ2-7, with 9 bases lining up with TRBD2. CDR3 length equals 15 residues. With 6 bases clipped from V and 2 bases from J, the junction kept 8 bases outside the gene matches. Germline V gene lookup returns CDR1 SGHTA and CDR2 FQGNSA. The chain's CDR3 is CASSKGLADTYEQYF. CDR3 bases: TGTGCCAGCAGTAAGGGACTAGCAGATACCTACGAGCAGTACTTC.

This clonotype showed up just a few times. The chain employs TRBV12-3 or TRBV12-4 and TRBJ2-7; tentative D call: TRBD2 (5 bases). This CDR3 contains 14 residues. The V end was cut by 5 bases, the J end by 5 bases, with 16 bases between. CDR3 sequence reads: CASSGLGAEDEQYF. In DNA, the CDR3 is TGTGCCAGCAGTGGTCTGGGAGCGGAGGACGAGCAGTACTTC.

The CDR3 coding sequence is TGTGCCAGCTCACCAGGGCAGCCTTCTTTAAATCAGCCCCAGCATTTT. Translated: CASSPGQPSLNQPQHF. The V gene is TRBV18, the J gene TRBJ1-5; D unresolved. The ends were cut back, 2 bases at V and 4 bases at J, with 15 bases in the middle. CDR1 is KGHSH and CDR2 is LQKENI in the germline V gene. The CDR3 consists of 16 residues.

This clonotype was counted ten times or more. V gene TRBV30 combines with J gene TRBJ2-1; D ambiguous. V shed 3 bases and J shed 9 bases, with 18 bases lying between them. Germline CDR1 and CDR2: GTSNPN and SVGIG (reference sequence). The CDR3 length is 14 residues. The CDR3 loop is CAWRDSMLYGEQFF. CDR3 nucleotide sequence: TGTGCCTGGAGAGATAGTATGCTTTACGGTGAGCAGTTCTTC. The complete variable domain, with remaining parts taken from reference TRBV30 and TRBJ2-1, reads SQTIHQWPATLVQPVGSPLSLECTVEGTSNPNLYWYRQAAGRGLQLLFYSVGIGQISSEVPQNLSASRPQDRQFILSSKKLLLSDSGFYLCAWRDSMLYGEQFFGPGTRLTVL.

The chain recombines TRBV24-1 with TRBJ2-3; TRBD2 is a possible D gene (6 bases). The V and J ends lost 9 bases and 1 base respectively, with 13 bases between them. The germline V gene has CDR1 KGHDR and CDR2 SFDVKD. The CDR3 has 14 amino acids. DNA of the CDR3: TGTGCCACCGAAGGAAGGGAGGGCACAGATACGCAGTATTTT. Translation gives CATEGREGTDTQYF.

The chain employs TRBV7-9 and TRBJ2-7, with D perhaps given as TRBD1 or TRBD2 (5 bases each). CDR1 and CDR2 from the germline V gene are SEHNR and FQNEAQ (reference sequence). The CDR3 loop spans 16 amino acids. Between the trimmed V and J ends, which lost 4 bases and 3 bases, there was a span of 19 bases. The CDR3 loop is CASSSAPGRDSYEQYF. The DNA for the CDR3 is TGTGCCAGCAGCTCTGCCCCGGGACGGGATAGCTACGAGCAGTACTTC.

The J gene is TRBJ2-2, the V gene TRBV10-3; 8 bases fit TRBD1. V gave up 3 bases and J gave up 7 bases; unmatched junction bases: 7. The CDR3 is 15 amino acids. The V gene's germline CDR1 is ENHRY and CDR2 SYGVKD. This CDR3 is CAISESRGRNGELFF. CDR3 in DNA: TGTGCCATCAGTGAATCCAGGGGGCGTAACGGGGAGCTGTTTTTT.

This clonotype was counted many times. The CDR3 spells CSVKGSNTEAFF. The CDR3 nucleotides are TGCAGCGTAAAAGGATCGAACACTGAAGCTTTCTTT. The V gene is TRBV29-1, the J gene TRBJ1-1, with no clear D. V gave up 6 bases and J gave up 1 base, with 9 bases separating them. Germline V gene lookup returns CDR1 SQVTM and CDR2 ANQGSEA. This CDR3 spans 12 amino acids. The complete variable domain, with remaining parts taken from reference TRBV29-1 and TRBJ1-1, reads SAVISQKPSRDICQRGTSLTIQCQVDSQVTMMFWYRQQPGQSLTLIATANQGSEATYESGFVIDKFPISRPNLTFSTLTVSNMSPEDSSIYLCSVKGSNTEAFFGQGTRLTVV.

This clonotype came up many times. This chain connects TRBV2 to TRBJ1-6, with a weak D call TRBD1 (5 bases). There are 14 residues in the CDR3. Germline V lookup: CDR1 SNHLY, CDR2 FYNNEI. Trimming left V 4 bases short and J 10 bases short, with 14 bases between. This CDR3 is CASSGIGEQSPLHF. For the CDR3, the DNA is TGTGCCAGCAGTGGAATAGGGGAGCAATCACCCCTCCACTTT.